This TCR beta chain was sequenced during a study of intratumoral heterogeneity in liver cancer. Study-level background: Across the full 14-patient cohort, most patients were male and the median age was almost 65 years. To examine intratumor heterogeneity, the study integrated RNA-seq, DNA sequencing, TCR-seq and SNP array data obtained from multiple regions of hepatocellular carcinoma specimens. The full cohort included some 71 multiregional samples from 14 HCC patients, consisting of 51 tumoral regions and 20 adjacent nontumoral regions. What the study reported, not specific to this receptor: The authors noted a relatively low number of patients and under-sampled tumor-infiltrating lymphocyte representation as limitations.

About this clone itself: Its recognized antigen is unknown. No clone much larger than this one lies a single base away; base qualities are absent.

The CDR3 runs 15 amino acids, cysteine and phenylalanine included. The sequence is cut down to CDR3 DNA, 45 bases in frame from base 1. The V end gives up 4 bases and the J end 9 bases, leaving 9 bases in the junction not matched to a gene. Based on the germline V gene (reference sequence), the CDR1 and CDR2 sequences are LNHNV and YYDKDF. All patients had early-stage hepatocellular carcinoma and received no therapy before surgical resection. No macroscopic evidence of necrosis or hemorrhage was present in the sampled areas. TCR sequencing (ImmunoSeq) was performed on multiple regions from a couple of patients. Each frozen resection tissue sample was taken at least 1 cm away from every other sample. Samples labelled N were derived from nontumoral liver tissue adjacent to the tumor. Genomic DNA was isolated from bulk tissue with the DNeasy blood and tissue kit. Using the immunoSEQ assay, the TCR beta chain CDR3 regions were sequenced from genomic DNA. Rearranged VDJ segments were amplified with primers annealing to V and J segments. The original pipeline was this. The ImmunoSeq Analyzer software was used to calculate clonality and richness metrics. Differentially abundant clones between regions were identified using Fisher's exact test plus a beta-binomial method for added stringency. TCRdb provides this immuneACCESS table in a form limited to in-frame rearrangements. Some clones are lacking; in checked studies, under half of them reflect an unresolved V gene, and why the rest are absent is not known. The V and J calls and clone size are taken from that table; D and trimming were inferred from the DNA. This sample holds 20,000 or so clones; around 67% were observed only once. The ten largest clones take up about 15% of the sample.

This TCR came from a woman aged 65 to 85 with hepatocellular carcinoma. The source material was tumor-adjacent normal tissue, sampled before any cancer treatment. The chain uses TRBV15 and TRBJ2-5, with 12 middle bases fitting TRBD2. The CDR3 amino acid sequence is: CATSTHLAGGEPQYF. The bases read TGTGCCACCAGCACACACCTAGCGGGGGGGGAGCCCCAGTACTTC.